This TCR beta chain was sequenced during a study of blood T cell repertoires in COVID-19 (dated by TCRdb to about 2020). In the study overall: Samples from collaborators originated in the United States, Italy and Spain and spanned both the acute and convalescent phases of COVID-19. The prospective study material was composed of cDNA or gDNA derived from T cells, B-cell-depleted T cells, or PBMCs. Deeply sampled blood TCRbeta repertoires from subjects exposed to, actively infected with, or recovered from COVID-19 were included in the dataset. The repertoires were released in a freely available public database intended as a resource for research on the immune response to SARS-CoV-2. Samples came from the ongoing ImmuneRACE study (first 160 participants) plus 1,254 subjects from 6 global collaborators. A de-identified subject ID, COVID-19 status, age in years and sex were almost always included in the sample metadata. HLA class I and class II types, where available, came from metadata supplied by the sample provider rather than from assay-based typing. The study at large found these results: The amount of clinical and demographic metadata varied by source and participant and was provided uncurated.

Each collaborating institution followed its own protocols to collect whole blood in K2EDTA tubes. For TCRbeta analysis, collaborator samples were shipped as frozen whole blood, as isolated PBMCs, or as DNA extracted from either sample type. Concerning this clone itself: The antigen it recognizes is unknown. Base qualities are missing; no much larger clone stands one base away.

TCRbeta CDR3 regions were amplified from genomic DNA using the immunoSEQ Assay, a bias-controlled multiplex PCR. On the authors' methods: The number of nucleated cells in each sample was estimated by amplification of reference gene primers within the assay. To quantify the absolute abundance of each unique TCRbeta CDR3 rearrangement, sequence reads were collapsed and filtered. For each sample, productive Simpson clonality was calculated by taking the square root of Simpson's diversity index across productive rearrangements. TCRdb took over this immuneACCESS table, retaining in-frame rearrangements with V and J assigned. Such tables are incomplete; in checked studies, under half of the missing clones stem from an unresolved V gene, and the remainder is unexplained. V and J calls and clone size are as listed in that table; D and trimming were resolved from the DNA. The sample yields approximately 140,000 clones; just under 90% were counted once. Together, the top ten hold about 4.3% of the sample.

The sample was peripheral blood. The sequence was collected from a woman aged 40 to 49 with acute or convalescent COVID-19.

The CDR3 protein is CASSAPRASGRRGTGELFF. The nucleotide sequence reads TGTGCCAGCAGCGCCCCTCGGGCTAGCGGGAGGCGAGGCACCGGGGAGCTGTTTTTT. The sequence links TRBV11-2 to TRBJ2-2; TRBD2 fits 11 bases in the junction. Ends trimmed: V by 5 bases, J by 4 bases; bases unmatched to a gene: 15. CDR1 and CDR2 (SGHAT, FQNNGV) derive from the germline V gene. The CDR3 runs 19 residues from the cysteine to the phenylalanine. Just the 57-base CDR3 DNA is kept, in frame starting at base 1.